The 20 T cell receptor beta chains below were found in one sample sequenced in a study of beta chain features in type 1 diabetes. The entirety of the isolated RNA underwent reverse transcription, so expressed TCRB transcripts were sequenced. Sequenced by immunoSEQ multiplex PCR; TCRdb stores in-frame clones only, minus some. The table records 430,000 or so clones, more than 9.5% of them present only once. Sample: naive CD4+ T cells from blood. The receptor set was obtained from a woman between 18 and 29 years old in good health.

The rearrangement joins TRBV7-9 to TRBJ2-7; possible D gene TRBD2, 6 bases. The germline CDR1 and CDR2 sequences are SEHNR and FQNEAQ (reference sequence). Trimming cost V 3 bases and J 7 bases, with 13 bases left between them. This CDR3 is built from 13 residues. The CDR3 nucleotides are TGTGCCAGCAGCTTCGTAGGGAGGTCGGAGCAGTACGTC. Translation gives CASSFVGRSEQYV.

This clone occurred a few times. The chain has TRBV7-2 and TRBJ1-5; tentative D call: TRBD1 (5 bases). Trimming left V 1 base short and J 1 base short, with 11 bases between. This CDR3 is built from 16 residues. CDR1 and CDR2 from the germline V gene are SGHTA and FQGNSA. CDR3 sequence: CASSLGWGESNQPQHF. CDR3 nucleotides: TGTGCCAGCAGCTTAGGTTGGGGGGAAAGCAATCAGCCCCAGCATTTT.

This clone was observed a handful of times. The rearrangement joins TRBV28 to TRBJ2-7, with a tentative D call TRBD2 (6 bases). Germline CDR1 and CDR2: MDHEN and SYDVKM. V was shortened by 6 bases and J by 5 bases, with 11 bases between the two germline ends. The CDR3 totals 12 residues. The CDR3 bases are TGTGCCAGCAGCATGCGGGACCACGAGCAGTACTTC. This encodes CASSMRDHEQYF.

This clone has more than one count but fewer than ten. The CDR3 spells CASSKRQGGYNEQFF. CDR3 nucleotide sequence: TGTGCCAGCAGTAAGAGACAGGGGGGGTACAATGAGCAGTTCTTC. The chain employs TRBV11-3 and TRBJ2-1; 9 bases map to TRBD1. J gave up 4 bases and V 6 bases, and 7 bases lay outside the gene matches. This CDR3 comprises 15 residues. The germline V gene has CDR1 SGHNT and CDR2 YENEEA.

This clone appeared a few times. The chain's CDR3 is CASSEAGDLETQYF. The DNA of the CDR3 is TGTGCCAGCAGTGAAGCCGGAGATCTGGAGACCCAGTACTTC. The V and J genes are TRBV2 and TRBJ2-5; D uncertain. The ends were cut back, 0 bases at V and 5 bases at J, with 10 bases in the middle. Germline CDR1 and CDR2: SNHLY and FYNNEI. The CDR3 runs 14 residues.

CDR3 sequence reads: CASSLTGSGDQYF. DNA of the CDR3: TGTGCCAGCTCACTAACAGGGTCGGGCGACCAGTACTTC. The J gene is TRBJ2-5, the V gene TRBV18; tentatively, D is TRBD1 (6 bases). The V end was cut by 4 bases, the J end by 10 bases, with 16 bases between. There are 13 residues in the CDR3. Germline-derived CDR1 and CDR2 are KGHSH and LQKENI. The entire variable domain, with the rest obtained from reference TRBV18 and TRBJ2-5, is as follows: NAGVMQNPRHLVRRRGQEARLRCSPMKGHSHVYWYRQLPEEGLKFMVYLQKENIIDESGMPKERFSAEFPKEGPSILRIQQVVRGDSAAYFCASSLTGSGDQYFGPGTRLLVL.

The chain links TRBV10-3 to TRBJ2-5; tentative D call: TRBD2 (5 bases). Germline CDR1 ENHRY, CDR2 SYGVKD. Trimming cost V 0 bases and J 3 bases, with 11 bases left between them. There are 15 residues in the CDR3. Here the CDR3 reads CAISESRVREETQYF. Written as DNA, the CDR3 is TGTGCCATCAGTGAGTCGCGGGTTCGTGAAGAGACCCAGTACTTC.

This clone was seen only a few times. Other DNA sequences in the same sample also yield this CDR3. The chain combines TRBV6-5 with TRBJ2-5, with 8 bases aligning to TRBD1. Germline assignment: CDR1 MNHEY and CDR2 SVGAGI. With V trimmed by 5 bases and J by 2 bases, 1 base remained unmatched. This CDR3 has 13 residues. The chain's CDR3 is CASSRDRQETQYF. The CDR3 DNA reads TGTGCCAGCAGTCGGGACAGGCAAGAGACCCAGTACTTC.

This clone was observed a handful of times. CDR3 amino acids: CASSVGPGQPQHF. The CDR3 nucleotides read TGTGCCAGCAGCGTGGGTCCCGGGCAGCCCCAGCATTTT. The chain links TRBV5-6 to TRBJ1-5; D is unclear. The CDR3 loop spans 13 amino acids. Germline loops: CDR1 SGHDT, CDR2 YYEEEE. With 4 bases removed from V and 7 bases from J, the gap between germline ends came to 12 bases.

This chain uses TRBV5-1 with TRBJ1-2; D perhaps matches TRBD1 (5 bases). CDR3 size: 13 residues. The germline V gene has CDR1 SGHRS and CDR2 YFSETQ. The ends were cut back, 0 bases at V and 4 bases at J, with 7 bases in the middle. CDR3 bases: TGCGCCAGCAGCTTGGAGGGGACCTATGGCTACACCTTC. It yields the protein CASSLEGTYGYTF.

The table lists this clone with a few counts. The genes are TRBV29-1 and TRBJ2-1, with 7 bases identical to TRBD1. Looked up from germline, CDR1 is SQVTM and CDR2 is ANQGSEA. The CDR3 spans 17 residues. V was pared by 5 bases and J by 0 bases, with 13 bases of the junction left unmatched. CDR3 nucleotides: TGCAGCGTTTCGGGACAGTGGGGCGGTAGCTCCTACAATGAGCAGTTCTTC. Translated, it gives CSVSGQWGGSSYNEQFF.

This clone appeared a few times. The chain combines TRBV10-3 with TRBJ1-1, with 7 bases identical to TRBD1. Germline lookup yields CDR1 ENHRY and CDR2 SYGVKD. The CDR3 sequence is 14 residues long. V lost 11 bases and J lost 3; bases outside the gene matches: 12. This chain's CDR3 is CAATEQGFDTEAFF. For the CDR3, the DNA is TGTGCCGCTACGGAACAGGGGTTCGACACTGAAGCTTTCTTT.

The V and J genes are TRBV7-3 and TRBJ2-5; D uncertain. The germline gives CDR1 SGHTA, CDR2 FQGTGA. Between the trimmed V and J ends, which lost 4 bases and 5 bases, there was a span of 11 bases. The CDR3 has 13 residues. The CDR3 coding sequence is TGTGCCAGCAGCTCCTCAATGGGGGAGACCCAGTACTTC. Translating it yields CASSSSMGETQYF.

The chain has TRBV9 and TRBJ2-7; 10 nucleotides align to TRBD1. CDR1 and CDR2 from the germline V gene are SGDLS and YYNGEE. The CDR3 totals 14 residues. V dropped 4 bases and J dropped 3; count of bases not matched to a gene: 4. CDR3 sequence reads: CASSLRTGGYEQYF. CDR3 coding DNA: TGTGCCAGCAGCCTCCGGACAGGGGGCTACGAGCAGTACTTC.

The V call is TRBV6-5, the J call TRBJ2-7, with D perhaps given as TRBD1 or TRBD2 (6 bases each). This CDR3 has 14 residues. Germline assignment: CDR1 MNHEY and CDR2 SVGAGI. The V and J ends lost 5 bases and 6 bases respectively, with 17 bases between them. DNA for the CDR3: TGTGCCAGCAGTGGGGGGCTGGCGGGTGGCGAGCAGTACTTC. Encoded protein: CASSGGLAGGEQYF.

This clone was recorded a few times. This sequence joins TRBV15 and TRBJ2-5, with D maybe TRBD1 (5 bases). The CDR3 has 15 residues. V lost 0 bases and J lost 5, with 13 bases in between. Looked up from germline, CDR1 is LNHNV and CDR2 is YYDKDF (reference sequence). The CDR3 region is CATSRDPRVGETQYF. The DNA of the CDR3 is TGTGCCACCAGCAGAGACCCCAGGGTTGGCGAGACCCAGTACTTC.

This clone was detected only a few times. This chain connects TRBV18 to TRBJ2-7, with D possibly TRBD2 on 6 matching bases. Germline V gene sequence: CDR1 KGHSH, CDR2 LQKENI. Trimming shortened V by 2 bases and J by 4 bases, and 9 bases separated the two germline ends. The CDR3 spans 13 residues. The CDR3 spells CASSPEAGYEQYV. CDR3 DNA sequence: TGTGCCAGCTCACCAGAGGCGGGATACGAGCAGTACGTC.

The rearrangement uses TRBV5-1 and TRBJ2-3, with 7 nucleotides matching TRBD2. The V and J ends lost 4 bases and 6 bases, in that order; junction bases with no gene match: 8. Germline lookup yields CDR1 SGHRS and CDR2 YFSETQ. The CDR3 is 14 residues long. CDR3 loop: CASSPGLVYDTQYF. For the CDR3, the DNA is TGCGCCAGCAGCCCCGGACTAGTCTACGATACGCAGTATTTT.

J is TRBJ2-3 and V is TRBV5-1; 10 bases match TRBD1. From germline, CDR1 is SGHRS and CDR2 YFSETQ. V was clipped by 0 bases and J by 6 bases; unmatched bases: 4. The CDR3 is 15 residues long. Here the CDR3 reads CASSLGQGARDTQYF. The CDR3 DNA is TGCGCCAGCAGCTTGGGACAGGGGGCGCGGGATACGCAGTATTTT.

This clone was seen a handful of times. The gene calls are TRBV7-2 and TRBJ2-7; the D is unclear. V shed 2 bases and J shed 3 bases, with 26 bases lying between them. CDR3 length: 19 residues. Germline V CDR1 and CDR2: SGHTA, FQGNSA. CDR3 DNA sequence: TGTGCCAGCAGCTTAAATGTCGTACGGCAGTCGTTCGTATTCTACGAGCAGTACTTC. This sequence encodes CASSLNVVRQSFVFYEQYF. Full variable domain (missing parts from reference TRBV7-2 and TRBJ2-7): GAGVSQSPSNKVTEKGKDVELRCDPISGHTALYWYRQSLGQGLEFLIYFQGNSAPDKSGLPSDRFSAERTGGSVSTLTIQRTQQEDSAVYLCASSLNVVRQSFVFYEQYFGPGTRLTVT.